This T cell receptor beta chain stems from a study of shared clonotypes between healthy human individuals. Study-wide background: There were three CD4 naive, three CD4 memory, two CD8 naive and one CD8 memory plates per donor.

The CDR3 runs 14 residues. Trimming removed 0 bases at V and 4 bases at J, with 8 bases between. Germline CDR1 SGHAT, CDR2 FQNNGV. The naive CD8 subset, CD45RO-negative cells positively selected for CCR7, excluded terminally differentiated effector memory CD45RA+ cells. General study points: Generally, naive subsets came out with larger estimated richness than memory subsets. Some clonotypes were shared by all four sorted-subset donors, while others were not shared. The non-shared ones had lower generation probabilities than the shared ones. Depth was large, yet rarefaction showed that sorted-subset sequencing was incomplete.

Concerning this clone: What it binds is unknown.

Sequenced by immunoSEQ multiplex PCR; TCRdb stores in-frame clones only, minus some. Here the sample spans roughly 2,000,000 clones, around 96% being singletons. Sequenced material: naive CD8+ T cells sorted from blood. This sequence joins TRBV11-2 and TRBJ2-3; D unresolved. The TCR originated in a man aged 18 to 30 in good health. The CDR3 loop reads CASSLDSLADTQYF. Here the CDR3 DNA reads TGTGCCAGCAGCTTAGATTCCTTAGCAGATACGCAGTATTTT.